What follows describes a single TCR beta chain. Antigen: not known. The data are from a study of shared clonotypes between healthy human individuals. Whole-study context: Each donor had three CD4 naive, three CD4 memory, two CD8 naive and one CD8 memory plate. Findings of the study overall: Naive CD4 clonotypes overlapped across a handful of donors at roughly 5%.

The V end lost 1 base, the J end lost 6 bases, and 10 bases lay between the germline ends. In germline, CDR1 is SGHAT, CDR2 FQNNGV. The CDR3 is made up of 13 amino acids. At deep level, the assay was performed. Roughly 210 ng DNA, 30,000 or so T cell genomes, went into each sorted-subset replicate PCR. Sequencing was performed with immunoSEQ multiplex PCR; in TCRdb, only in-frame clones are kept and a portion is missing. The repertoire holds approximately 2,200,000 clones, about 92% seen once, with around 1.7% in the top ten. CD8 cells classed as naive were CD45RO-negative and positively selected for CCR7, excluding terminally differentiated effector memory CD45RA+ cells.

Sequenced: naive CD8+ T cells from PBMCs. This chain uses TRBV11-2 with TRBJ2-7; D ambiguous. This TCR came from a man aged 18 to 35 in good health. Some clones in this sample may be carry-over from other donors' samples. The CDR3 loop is CASSLGVSSEQYF. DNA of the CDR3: TGTGCCAGCAGCTTAGGCGTAAGCAGCGAGCAGTACTTC.